The rows below give T cell receptor beta chains drawn from one sample of a study of shared clonotypes between healthy human individuals. Clones were read by immunoSEQ multiplex PCR, and TCRdb kept only the in-frame ones, dropping some. The sample shows millions of clones, roughly 95% of them seen only once. Sequenced material: naive CD8+ T cells sorted from blood. These receptors came from a man aged 18-30 years in good health. CDR3s include the opening cysteine and the closing phenylalanine or tryptophan. A D gene is named only where the DNA matches it firmly. Only part of the rows carry a size: once, few, many, or a class if the clone is expanded.

>TRBV5-1|-|TRBJ2-1|TRBD2
TGCGCCAGCAGCGCCGGACTAGCGTCGAGCTCCTACAATGAGCAGTTCTTC
CASSAGLASSSYNEQFF
>TRBV2|-|TRBJ2-7|-
TGTGCCAGCAGTGTCAGAACAGGGAAACCGGCCTACGAGCAGTACTTC
CASSVRTGKPAYEQYF
>TRBV2|-|TRBJ1-5|TRBD1
TGTGCCAGCAGTGGACAGGGGATAAATCAGCCCCAGCATTTT
CASSGQGINQPQHF
>TRBV28|-|TRBJ2-4|-
TGTGCCAGCAGTTCGATGGCCATCCGGGACAAAGGAAACAAAAACATTCAGTACTTC
CASSSMAIRDKGNKNIQYF
>TRBV9|once|TRBJ2-3|TRBD2
TGTGCCAGCAGCGACGGGAGGGCCACAGATACGCAGTATTTT
CASSDGRATDTQYF
>TRBV2|-|TRBJ2-7|TRBD1
TGTGCCAGCAGTGCTCTGACAGGGGTTGCAGGCGAGCAGTACTTC
CASSALTGVAGEQYF
>TRBV2|once|TRBJ2-7|-
TGTGCCAGCAGAGGACTGGAAACCTACGAGCAGTACTTC
CASRGLETYEQYF
>TRBV15|few|TRBJ2-7|TRBD2
TGTGCCACCAGCGGTATAGCGGGAGAATCGGGCGAGCAGTACTTC
CATSGIAGESGEQYF
>TRBV13|-|TRBJ2-3|-
TGTGCCAGCAGTCCTCGCGGGCAGAGCACAGATACGCAGTATTTT
CASSPRGQSTDTQYF
>TRBV4-1|once|TRBJ2-5|-
TGCGCCAGCAGCCAAGAACTCCGAAAGACCCAGTACTTC
CASSQELRKTQYF
>TRBV27|-|TRBJ2-2|-
TGTGCCAGCAGCCTGACCAGGACGGTGAACACCGGGGAGCTGTTTTTT
CASSLTRTVNTGELFF
>TRBV27|-|TRBJ1-3|-
TGTGCCAGCAGTTTTAACGGGGAATTGGCTGGAAACACCATATATTTT
CASSFNGELAGNTIYF
>TRBV29-1|-|TRBJ2-1|-
TGCAGCGCCTGGACAGTGCTAAACAATGAGCAGTTCTTC
CSAWTVLNNEQFF
>TRBV5-6|once|TRBJ2-7|TRBD2
TGTGCCAGCAGCGCCGGGACTAGCGTCTACGAGCAGTACTTC
CASSAGTSVYEQYF
>TRBV9|-|TRBJ2-7|-
TGTGCCAGCAGCGTAGATGGACAGTCCTACGAGCAGTACTTC
CASSVDGQSYEQYF
>TRBV10-3|-|TRBJ2-3|TRBD2
TGTGCCATCAGTGAGACCCTAGCGGGAGGATCCACAGATACGCAGTATTTT
CAISETLAGGSTDTQYF
>TRBV7-2|-|TRBJ2-1|TRBD2
TGTGCCAGCAGCTTACTAGCGGGGTCATACAATGAGCAGTTCTTC
CASSLLAGSYNEQFF
>TRBV7-8|-|TRBJ1-5|TRBD1
TGTGCCAGCAGCTTAGAACAGGGGATTCGTCAGCCCCAGCATTTT
CASSLEQGIRQPQHF
>TRBV7-6|-|TRBJ2-7|-
TGTGCCAGCAGCTTAAATGGCGTCTTTGGAACCTACGAGCAGTACTTC
CASSLNGVFGTYEQYF
>TRBV20-1|-|TRBJ1-5|TRBD1
TGCAGTGCTCCACAGGGGCCGACCCAGCATTTT
CSAPQGPTQHF
>TRBV11-3|-|TRBJ2-1|TRBD2
TGTGCCAGCAGTCCCGGACTAGCGGGGAATGAGCAGTTCTTC
CASSPGLAGNEQFF
>TRBV10-2|-|TRBJ1-1|TRBD1
TGCGCCAGCAGCATCCTGGGATCAGGGGGCGCCGAAGCTTTCTTT
CASSILGSGGAEAFF